This T cell receptor (beta chain) was recovered during a study of early T cells in non-severe SARS-CoV-2 infection. TCRdb re-called the 5' RACE reads through MiXCR, storing one row per CDR3 protein. The data show around 40,000 distinct CDR3 sequences, about 6.3% seen once. Points from the study as a whole: Private and CD4 specificities were missed by VDJdb matching, skewed to anti-spike CD8.

About this clonotype: Its antigen is unidentified.

The V segment lost 0 bases and the J segment 8 bases; nucleotides outside the gene matches: 4. This CDR3 spans 14 amino acids. Germline CDR1 reads MGHRA; CDR2 reads YSYEKL. The receptor comes from an adult who was a healthcare worker with PCR-confirmed SARS-CoV-2 infection or an uninfected control (not recorded which). Sequenced material: whole blood. The chain recombines TRBV4-1 with TRBJ2-1, with 7 nucleotides matching TRBD2. This CDR3 reads CASSQETSVDEQFF. The CDR3 DNA follows: TGCGCCAGCAGCCAAGAAACTAGCGTGGATGAGCAGTTCTTC.